One sample yielded the 4 T cell receptor beta chains listed below, sequenced in a study of cytomegalovirus exposure and HLA in healthy donors. PCR involved 60 Vbeta and 13 Jbeta primers. Method: immunoSEQ multiplex PCR; TCRdb's copy keeps in-frame clones and lacks some. The sample includes 140,000 to 150,000 clones, roughly 73% of them seen just once. Sequences were obtained from PBMCs. The receptors shown here come from a woman between 18 and 30 years old in good health and CMV-seronegative.

The rearrangement uses TRBV4-3 and TRBJ1-2; 7 positions agree with TRBD1. This CDR3 has 17 amino acids. The germline gives CDR1 LGHNA, CDR2 YSLEER. V was pared by 1 base and J by 0 bases, with 8 bases of the junction left unmatched. DNA for the CDR3: TGCGCCAGCAGCCAAGGGGGACAGTTTAAAGCTAACTATGGCTACACCTTC. It encodes CASSQGGQFKANYGYTF.

CDR3 amino acids: CASSLAGTGGEQYF. CDR3 sequence (DNA): TGCGCCAGCAGCTTGGCCGGGACAGGGGGCGAGCAGTACTTC. V is TRBV5-1 and J is TRBJ2-7, with 11 bases aligning to TRBD1. The CDR3 runs 14 residues. Germline V gives CDR1 SGHRS, CDR2 YFSETQ. V trimming: 0 bases; J trimming: 6 bases; junction bases outside the gene matches: 2.

V usage is TRBV20-1 and J usage is TRBJ1-5; no clear D gene. V gave up 3 bases and J gave up 9 bases, with 9 bases separating them. Germline V CDR1 and CDR2: DFQATT, SNEGSKA (reference sequence). The length of the CDR3 is 11 residues. CDR3 bases: TGCAGTGCTAGGGACCGGGGGCCCCAGCATTTT. This gives the protein CSARDRGPQHF.

This clone was counted between two and nine times. The genes are TRBV18 and TRBJ1-5; D may be TRBD1 (5 bases). Deletions cut 1 base from V and 5 bases from J, with 15 bases between. Germline CDR1 and CDR2: KGHSH and LQKENI. This CDR3 is built from 16 residues. In DNA form, the CDR3 reads TGTGCCAGCTCACCACGGACCTTACAGGTGGATCAGCCCCAGCATTTT. It specifies CASSPRTLQVDQPQHF.